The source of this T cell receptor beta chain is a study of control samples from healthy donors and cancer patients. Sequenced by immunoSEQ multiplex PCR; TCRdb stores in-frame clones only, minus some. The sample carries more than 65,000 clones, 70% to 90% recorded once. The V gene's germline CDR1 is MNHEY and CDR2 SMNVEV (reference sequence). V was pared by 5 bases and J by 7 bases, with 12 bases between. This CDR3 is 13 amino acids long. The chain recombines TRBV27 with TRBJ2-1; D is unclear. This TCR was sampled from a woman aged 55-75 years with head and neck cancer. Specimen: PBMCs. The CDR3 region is CASSPYYGNEQFF. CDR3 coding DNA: TGTGCCAGCAGTCCCTACTATGGGAATGAGCAGTTCTTC.